This record covers a single TCR beta chain. The antigen is not known. This sample stems from a study of T cell responses to AZD1222 COVID-19 vaccine. Per the germline V gene, CDR1 is MNHEY and CDR2 is SVGAGI. Trimming took 6 bases from V and 12 from J, leaving 17 bases between them. The CDR3 runs 12 residues. Repertoires were generated with immunoSEQ multiplex PCR, while TCRdb's copy carries only in-frame clones and drops some. The sample carries some 60,000 clones, about 80% recorded once. Study results and limitations: Regions 160-218 and 743-854 held dominance among vaccine-associated CD4 TCRs, which spanned spike. White British donors predominated, females outnumbered males, and clonal diversity was possibly underestimated. Of spike-specific TCRs, nearly half reportedly target regions left unmutated in variants. Two AZD1222 doses significantly raised spike-specific TCR breadth and depth over controls.

The receptor was isolated from an adult who received the AZD1222 COVID-19 vaccine. The sequencing used peripheral blood, collected 28 days after the second AZD1222 dose. The chain has TRBV6-5 and TRBJ1-1, with D possibly being TRBD1 (6 bases). In DNA form, the CDR3 reads TGTGCCAGCAGCAACTACAGGGTGTCGACTTTCTTT. It yields the protein CASSNYRVSTFF.